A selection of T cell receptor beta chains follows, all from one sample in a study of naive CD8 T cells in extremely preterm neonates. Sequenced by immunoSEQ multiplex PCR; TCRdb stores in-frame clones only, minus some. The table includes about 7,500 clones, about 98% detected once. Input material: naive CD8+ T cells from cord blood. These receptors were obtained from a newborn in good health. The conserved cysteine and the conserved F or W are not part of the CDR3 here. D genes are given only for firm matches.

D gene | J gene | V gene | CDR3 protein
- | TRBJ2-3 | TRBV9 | ASSGGGFTDTQY
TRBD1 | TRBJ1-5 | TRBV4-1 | ASSRETGGPQH
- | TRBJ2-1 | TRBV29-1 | SAPTGRSYNEQF
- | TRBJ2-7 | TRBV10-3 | AISESAEAQYEQY
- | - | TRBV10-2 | ASSEFIVGVTSDEQY
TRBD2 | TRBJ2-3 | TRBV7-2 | ASSASSGGAPDTQY
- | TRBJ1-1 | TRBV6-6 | ASSYSNDGETEAF
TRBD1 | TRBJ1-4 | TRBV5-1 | ASSLGTGTNEKLF
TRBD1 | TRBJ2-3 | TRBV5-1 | ASSVYRGVTDTQY
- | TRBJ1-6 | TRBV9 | ASRSPNSPLH
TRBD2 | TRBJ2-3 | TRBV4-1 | ASSHHVKGLERTDTQY
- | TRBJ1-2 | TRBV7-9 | ASSNPGEDFYGYT
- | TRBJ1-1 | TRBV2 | ASGREGSAEAF
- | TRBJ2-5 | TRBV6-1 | ASGSEGGETQY
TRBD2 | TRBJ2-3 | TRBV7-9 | ASSSSYLTSGGGDTQY
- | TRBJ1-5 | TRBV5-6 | ASSLGQINQPQH
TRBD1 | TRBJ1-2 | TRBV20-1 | SPGGYGYT
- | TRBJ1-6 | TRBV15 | ATSRRGISPLH
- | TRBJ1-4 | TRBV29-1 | SVRDKGNEKLF
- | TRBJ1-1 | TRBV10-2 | ASMQAMNTEAF
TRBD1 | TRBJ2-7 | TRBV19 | ASSIGVQGSYEQY
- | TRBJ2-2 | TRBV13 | ASSLGLVPTGELF
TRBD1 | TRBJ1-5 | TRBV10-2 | ATRTGANSNQPQH
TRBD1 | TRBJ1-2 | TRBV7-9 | ASSLAVGTGYGYT
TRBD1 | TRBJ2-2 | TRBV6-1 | ASTGDRGRTGELF
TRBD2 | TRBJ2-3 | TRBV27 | ASSKLAGARDTQY
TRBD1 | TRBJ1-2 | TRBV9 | ASSVATGGGYGYT
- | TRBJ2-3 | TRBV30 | AWSVQGVTDTQY
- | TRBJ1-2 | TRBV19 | ASSDSPYGYT